One and the same sample provided the 17 T cell receptor beta chains below, sequenced in a study of cytotoxic CD8 clonotypes in ibrutinib-treated CLL. TCRdb's table, derived via immunoSEQ multiplex PCR, lists solely in-frame clones and lacks some. The data show about 270,000 clones, roughly four fifths seen once. The sample here was PBMCs, taken at disease progression, from a patient treated with ibrutinib. Source of these receptors: a human donor with chronic lymphocytic leukemia.

The chain joins TRBV11-1 to TRBJ1-3; no definite D call. CDR3 length equals 14 residues. Trimming shortened V by 5 bases and J by 0 bases, and 8 bases separated the two germline ends. The germline V gene has CDR1 SGHAT and CDR2 FQDESV (reference sequence). DNA for the CDR3: TGTGCCAGCAGCCCCGGAGACTCTGGAAACACCATATATTTT. Translating gives CASSPGDSGNTIYF.

J is TRBJ1-2 and V is TRBV19; D perhaps matches TRBD1 (5 bases). The germline V gene encodes CDR1 LNHDA and CDR2 SQIVND (reference sequence). The CDR3 spans 15 residues. Trimming shortened V by 3 bases and J by 6 bases, and 17 bases separated the two germline ends. The chain's CDR3 is CASSITTKGFHGYTF. The DNA of the CDR3 is TGTGCCAGTAGTATTACCACAAAGGGGTTCCATGGCTACACCTTC.

The V gene is TRBV19, the J gene TRBJ1-2; the match to TRBD1 covers 8 bases. CDR3 size: 13 residues. The junction had 7 bases not matched to a gene; V was cut back by 6 bases and J by 7 bases. Per the germline V gene, CDR1 is LNHDA and CDR2 is SQIVND (reference sequence). CDR3 sequence: CASRTGTGLGYTF. The CDR3 region has the DNA TGTGCCAGTAGGACCGGGACAGGTCTTGGCTACACCTTC.

The chain links TRBV9 to TRBJ2-7, with 11 nucleotides matching TRBD2. The CDR3 length is 14 residues. Germline V gene sequence: CDR1 SGDLS, CDR2 YYNGEE. The trim removed 4 bases at V and 5 bases at J, leaving 5 bases unmatched. CDR3 in amino acids: CASSFGTSGDEQYF. DNA for the CDR3: TGTGCCAGCAGCTTCGGGACTAGCGGCGACGAGCAGTACTTC.

This clone was found a few times. The chain employs TRBV15 and TRBJ2-3; 8 bases align to TRBD2. The CDR3 loop spans 14 amino acids. CDR1 LNHNV and CDR2 YYDKDF come from the germline V gene (reference sequence). J lost 4 bases, V lost 6 bases, and 6 bases had no gene match. This chain's CDR3 is CATRSASGSDTQYF. The CDR3 DNA is TGTGCCACCAGGAGCGCTAGCGGGTCAGATACGCAGTATTTT.

The chain recombines TRBV11-2 with TRBJ1-2; D may be TRBD1 (5 bases). Trimming stripped 1 base from V and 8 bases from J, with 11 bases between. Germline CDR1 and CDR2: SGHAT and FQNNGV. This CDR3 region has 13 residues. As DNA, the CDR3 is TGTGCCAGCAGCTTAGGGCAGGGCTGGGGCTACACCTTC. Translation gives CASSLGQGWGYTF.

The chain carries TRBV10-2 and TRBJ2-2, with 10 bases that match TRBD2. J was trimmed by 7 bases and V by 6 bases; bases with no gene match: 8. Germline assignment: CDR1 WSHSY and CDR2 SAAADI. There are 15 residues in the CDR3. This chain's CDR3 is CASSEAGGPIGELFF. CDR3 bases: TGCGCCAGCAGCGAAGCGGGGGGGCCGATCGGGGAGCTGTTTTTT.

This clone appeared a few times. The J gene is TRBJ2-7, the V gene TRBV9; TRBD2 matches at 9 bases. The CDR3 contains 15 residues. Losses at the gene ends were 4 bases for V and 4 bases for J; bases not matched to a gene: 9. Germline values: CDR1 SGDLS, CDR2 YYNGEE. The CDR3 protein is CASSPRVSGSYEQYF. The DNA for the CDR3 is TGTGCCAGCAGCCCCCGAGTTAGCGGGAGTTACGAGCAGTACTTC.

In its sample, this clone was seen a few times. J is TRBJ2-7 and V is TRBV29-1; tentative D call: TRBD1 (6 bases). CDR3 length: 12 amino acids. Between the trimmed V and J ends, which lost 6 bases and 5 bases, there was a span of 14 bases. Germline CDR1 reads SQVTM; CDR2 reads ANQGSEA. The CDR3 here is CSVGIEGDEQYF. As DNA, the CDR3 is TGCAGCGTCGGTATCGAGGGGGACGAGCAGTACTTC.

This sequence joins TRBV7-3 and TRBJ2-7; D is perhaps TRBD1 or TRBD2 (5 bases each). V lost 5 bases and J lost 6, with 20 bases in between. The CDR3 contains 15 residues. Germline CDR1 SGHTA, CDR2 FQGTGA. The CDR3 DNA reads as TGTGCCAGCAGCCCTACCGGGACCCGCCCGGGCGAGCAGTACTTC. As protein: CASSPTGTRPGEQYF. The complete variable domain, with remaining parts taken from reference TRBV7-3 and TRBJ2-7, reads GAGVSQTPSNKVTEKGKYVELRCDPISGHTALYWYRQSLGQGPEFLIYFQGTGAADDSGLPNDRFFAVRPEGSVSTLKIQRTERGDSAVYLCASSPTGTRPGEQYFGPGTRLTVT.

The rearrangement joins TRBV7-6 to TRBJ2-1, with 8 nucleotides matching TRBD1. From germline, CDR1 is SGHVS and CDR2 FNYEAQ. This CDR3 has 14 amino acids. The V and J ends lost 5 bases and 9 bases, in that order; junction bases with no gene match: 9. The CDR3 sequence: CASSHWTGQGEQFF. In DNA, the CDR3 is TGTGCCAGCAGCCATTGGACAGGACAGGGTGAGCAGTTCTTC.

A few counts support this clone. J is TRBJ1-4 and V is TRBV19; D is unresolved. Trimming took off 4 bases at V and 0 bases at J, with 6 bases between the two ends. The V gene's germline CDR1 is LNHDA and CDR2 SQIVND (reference sequence). This CDR3 spans 14 amino acids. CDR3 nucleotide sequence: TGTGCCAGTAGTAAACCAGCAACTAATGAAAAACTGTTTTTT. Residues: CASSKPATNEKLFF.

On this clone itself: The same CDR3 is also encoded by other DNA sequences in this sample. This chain joins TRBV18 and TRBJ2-1, with 7 bases aligning to TRBD1. The CDR3 length is 15 residues. V gave up 3 bases and J gave up 2 bases; unmatched junction bases: 4. Germline lookup yields CDR1 KGHSH and CDR2 LQKENI. CDR3 sequence (DNA): TGTGCCAGCTCACCCCGGGACAGAGCCTACAATGAGCAGTTCTTC. Translating it yields CASSPRDRAYNEQFF.

The chain carries TRBV7-7 and TRBJ2-5; D may be TRBD1 or TRBD2 (6 bases each). The CDR3 runs to 19 residues. Germline values: CDR1 SSHAT, CDR2 FNYEAQ (reference sequence). With 4 bases removed from V and 3 bases from J, the gap between germline ends came to 27 bases. Here the CDR3 reads CASSSSRVAGHRLKETQYF. Here the CDR3 DNA reads TGTGCCAGCAGCTCCAGTAGGGTCGCGGGACACAGACTAAAAGAGACCCAGTACTTC.

The J gene is TRBJ2-7, the V gene TRBV5-4; 9 positions match TRBD2. Germline V gives CDR1 SGHNT, CDR2 YYREEE (reference sequence). The V gene end was trimmed by 1 base and the J gene end by 2 bases; junction bases not matched to a gene: 4. CDR3 length: 15 residues. The CDR3 sequence: CASSLSVAGAYEQYF. Here the CDR3 DNA reads TGTGCCAGCAGCTTGTCGGTAGCGGGGGCCTACGAGCAGTACTTC.

This clone was found once. The chain joins TRBV5-1 to TRBJ2-1, with D possibly matching TRBD2 (5 bases). CDR3 length equals 15 residues. V lost 1 base and J 2 bases, leaving 10 bases between the germline ends. From germline, CDR1 is SGHRS and CDR2 YFSETQ. CDR3 loop: CASSLMEVPYNEQFF. In DNA, the CDR3 is TGCGCCAGCAGCTTGATGGAGGTTCCCTACAATGAGCAGTTCTTC.

The gene calls are TRBV28 and TRBJ2-7, with D hard to call. The CDR3 runs 12 residues. Germline V gene sequence: CDR1 MDHEN, CDR2 SYDVKM. V lost 4 bases and J lost 7, with 11 bases in between. In DNA, the CDR3 is TGTGCCAGCAGTTCTGGACCAAGGGAGCAGTACTTC. Its translation is CASSSGPREQYF.